Sequencing of this TCR beta chain was carried out in a study of blood T cell repertoires in COVID-19. The sample holds one count of this clone. The V and J ends lost 4 bases and 5 bases, in that order; junction bases with no gene match: 8. The CDR3 totals 16 residues. Germline V CDR1 and CDR2: LGHNA, YSLEER. Authors' processing steps: Scientists estimated how many nucleated cells there were by amplifying reference gene primers. The protocol was immunoSEQ multiplex PCR, while the TCRdb copy is restricted to in-frame clones and leaves out a portion. V, J and clone size reflect that table, while D and trimming were determined from the DNA. The data hold 350,000 to 550,000 clones, with approximately 90% observed a single time.

This chain joins TRBV4-3 and TRBJ2-5, with TRBD1 matching 12 bases. Sequences were obtained from PBMCs or T cells enriched from blood (not recorded which). This TCR was sampled from a woman between 18 and 29 years old with acute COVID-19. CDR3 DNA: TGCGCCAGCAGCCGGGGACAGGGGGCGCGGTTTGAGACCCAGTACTTC. Translation: CASSRGQGARFETQYF.